The 20 T cell receptor beta chains given below trace back to one sample, sequenced in a study of T cell repertoires and HLA-DP antigens. Profiled with immunoSEQ multiplex PCR; TCRdb holds only in-frame clones, not every one. Of around 90,000 clones listed, roughly 86% were seen once; the top ten hold around 1.7%. The antigens of these receptors remain unknown. Specimen: CD4+ T cells from PBMCs. The receptors derive from a man aged 50 to 59 in good health and CMV-seronegative.

The rearrangement links TRBV28 to TRBJ1-5, with D unclear. CDR1 is MDHEN, CDR2 SYDVKM, per germline. The V gene lost 6 bases and the J gene lost 6 bases, with 15 bases spanning the gap. This CDR3 region has 14 residues. CDR3 region: CASRVGSRTQPQHF. CDR3 DNA: TGTGCCAGCAGGGTCGGTAGTAGGACTCAGCCCCAGCATTTT.

The CDR3 loop reads CASSPELYGYTF. In DNA form, the CDR3 reads TGTGCCAGTAGTCCAGAGCTTTATGGCTACACCTTC. The genes are TRBV19 and TRBJ1-2; no reliable D call. V dropped 5 bases and J dropped 5 bases, with 9 bases sitting between them. This CDR3 region has 12 residues. Germline CDR1 LNHDA, CDR2 SQIVND (reference sequence).

This clone has a single count. The chain links TRBV5-1 to TRBJ1-1; D remains ambiguous. This CDR3 is 14 amino acids long. V lost 4 bases and J lost 1, with 11 bases in between. CDR1 is SGHRS and CDR2 is YFSETQ in the germline V gene. CDR3 residues: CASSPRRENTEAFF. The CDR3 bases are TGCGCCAGCAGCCCGCGGAGGGAGAACACTGAAGCTTTCTTT.

The J gene is TRBJ1-4, the V gene TRBV13; TRBD1 matches 7 bases. The germline CDR1 and CDR2 sequences are PRHDT and FYEKMQ (reference sequence). The junction had 8 bases not matched to a gene; V was cut back by 5 bases and J by 8 bases. The CDR3 covers 14 residues. This CDR3 is CASSNTGEREKLFF. Written as DNA, the CDR3 is TGTGCCAGCAGCAACACAGGGGAACGAGAAAAACTGTTTTTT.

The chain employs TRBV5-4 and TRBJ2-7; the D gene is possibly TRBD1 (5 bases). V lost 0 bases and J 0 bases, leaving 13 bases between the germline ends. Germline V gene lookup returns CDR1 SGHNT and CDR2 YYREEE (reference sequence). CDR3 length: 16 residues. CDR3 protein: CASSLGNRPSSYEQYF. As DNA, the CDR3 is TGTGCCAGCAGCTTGGGGAACAGGCCAAGCTCCTACGAGCAGTACTTC. The whole variable domain, remainder taken from reference TRBV5-4 and TRBJ2-7, is ETGVTQSPTHLIKTRGQQVTLRCSSQSGHNTVSWYQQALGQGPQFIFQYYREEENGRGNFPPRFSGLQFPNYSSELNVNALELDDSALYLCASSLGNRPSSYEQYFGPGTRLTVT.

The chain carries TRBV6-5 and TRBJ2-7; 7 bases match TRBD1. Germline V gene sequence: CDR1 MNHEY, CDR2 SVGAGI. V was pared by 6 bases and J by 7 bases, with 9 bases of the junction left unmatched. The CDR3 is 13 amino acids. This chain's CDR3 is CASRGEGAWEQYF. The CDR3, as DNA: TGTGCCAGCAGGGGAGAGGGGGCGTGGGAGCAGTACTTC.

The chain links TRBV14 to TRBJ2-7, with D uncertain. Germline CDR1 and CDR2: SGHDN and FVKESK. The V and J ends lost 4 bases and 0 bases respectively, with 10 bases between them. The CDR3 totals 14 residues. The CDR3 sequence: CASSRFKSSYEQYF. CDR3 sequence (DNA): TGTGCCAGCAGCCGATTCAAGAGCTCCTACGAGCAGTACTTC.

The gene calls are TRBV7-6 and TRBJ2-5, with TRBD1 matching 7 bases. V dropped 4 bases and J dropped 5; count of bases not matched to a gene: 7. This CDR3 contains 14 residues. Germline V lookup: CDR1 SGHVS, CDR2 FNYEAQ. This CDR3 reads CASSSSGGGETQYF. The CDR3 DNA sequence: TGTGCCAGCAGCTCTTCAGGGGGTGGGGAGACCCAGTACTTC.

V gene TRBV9 combines with J gene TRBJ2-1; D may be TRBD1 (6 bases). The CDR3 runs to 15 residues. CDR1 is SGDLS and CDR2 is YYNGEE in the germline V gene. Trimming cost V 3 bases and J 3 bases, with 13 bases left between them. The CDR3 here is CASSEGRGSYNEQFF. In DNA, the CDR3 is TGTGCCAGCAGCGAAGGAAGGGGGAGCTACAATGAGCAGTTCTTC.

This clone occurred a few times. This chain connects TRBV30 to TRBJ2-6; 8 bases line up with TRBD2. This CDR3 spans 19 amino acids. Per the germline V gene, CDR1 is GTSNPN and CDR2 is SVGIG (reference sequence). The V segment lost 0 bases and the J segment 0 bases; nucleotides outside the gene matches: 10. The CDR3 here is CAWSVGGRSGGSGANVLTF. In DNA, the CDR3 is TGTGCCTGGAGTGTAGGAGGCCGGAGCGGGGGCTCTGGGGCCAACGTCCTGACTTTC.

V gene TRBV19 combines with J gene TRBJ2-5; no definite D call. Trimming pared 4 bases from V and 0 bases from J, leaving 6 bases between. The CDR3 length is 13 residues. The germline V gene encodes CDR1 LNHDA and CDR2 SQIVND (reference sequence). The CDR3 DNA follows: TGTGCCAGTAGTAGGCTAGACCAAGAGACCCAGTACTTC. It codes for CASSRLDQETQYF.

The V gene is TRBV30, the J gene TRBJ2-1; 7 bases are shared with TRBD1. Germline V gene sequence: CDR1 GTSNPN, CDR2 SVGIG (reference sequence). Trimming at V came to 2 bases and at J to 2 bases, leaving 3 bases not matched to a gene. The CDR3 length is 14 residues. CDR3 protein: CAWSLGTAYNEQFF. In DNA, the CDR3 is TGTGCCTGGAGTTTAGGGACAGCCTACAATGAGCAGTTCTTC. The full variable domain, in which reference TRBV30 and TRBJ2-1 provide the parts outside the CDR3, is SQTIHQWPATLVQPVGSPLSLECTVEGTSNPNLYWYRQAAGRGLQLLFYSVGIGQISSEVPQNLSASRPQDRQFILSSKKLLLSDSGFYLCAWSLGTAYNEQFFGPGTRLTVL.

J is TRBJ2-7 and V is TRBV29-1; 7 bases fit TRBD2. Germline V gene data show CDR1 as SQVTM and CDR2 as ANQGSEA. V gave up 5 bases and J gave up 3 bases; unmatched junction bases: 10. This CDR3 has 14 residues. The CDR3 reads CSVLGGKLGYEQYF. The CDR3 nucleotides read TGCAGCGTTTTGGGGGGGAAACTTGGCTACGAGCAGTACTTC.

The chain joins TRBV28 to TRBJ2-7; 7 bases map to TRBD1. This CDR3 is built from 12 residues. Germline CDR1 and CDR2: MDHEN and SYDVKM. V lost 4 bases to trimming and J lost 7 bases; unmatched junction nucleotides: 4. The chain's CDR3 is CASSSGGSEQYF. CDR3 bases: TGTGCCAGCAGTTCAGGGGGAAGTGAGCAGTACTTC.

V usage is TRBV5-1 and J usage is TRBJ2-5; D is ambiguous. With 4 bases removed from V and 5 bases from J, the gap between germline ends came to 15 bases. The germline gives CDR1 SGHRS, CDR2 YFSETQ. The length of the CDR3 is 14 residues. The CDR3 region is CASSHQLGQETQYF. In DNA form, the CDR3 reads TGCGCCAGCAGCCACCAATTGGGCCAGGAGACCCAGTACTTC.

In regard to this clone: One end of the junction fails to match germline, which may point to a read error. The V gene is TRBV29-1, the J gene TRBJ2-7; 7 bases line up with TRBD2. CDR1 is SQVTM, CDR2 ANQGSEA, per germline. The CDR3 is made up of 12 amino acids. CDR3 coding DNA: TGCAGCGTTGTAATCAGCGGGGCCCAAATGCCCTTC. Protein product: CSVVISGAQMPF.

The rearrangement uses TRBV5-1 and TRBJ2-3, with D tentatively TRBD1 (6 bases). Germline values: CDR1 SGHRS, CDR2 YFSETQ. V gave up 0 bases and J gave up 6 bases, with 20 bases separating them. This CDR3 spans 17 amino acids. DNA for the CDR3: TGCGCCAGCAGCTTGGCCGACGGGGCAGGGGCTGGGGATACGCAGTATTTT. Protein sequence: CASSLADGAGAGDTQYF.

This clone has only a few counts. The gene calls are TRBV6-1 and TRBJ1-2; possibly TRBD1 for D (6 bases). This CDR3 is built from 15 residues. Germline-derived CDR1 and CDR2 are MNHNS and SASEGT. V was pared by 1 base and J by 2 bases, with 11 bases between. The CDR3: CASSEGWGQNYGYTF. The CDR3 DNA reads TGTGCCAGCAGTGAAGGATGGGGGCAGAACTATGGCTACACCTTC.

CDR3 in DNA: TGTGCCAGCAGCGCAGAAGTTTCGCGCACTGAAGCTTTCTTT. This codes for CASSAEVSRTEAFF. This chain joins TRBV5-4 and TRBJ1-1; D unclear. Trimming removed 4 bases at V and 4 bases at J, with 14 bases between. The germline CDR1 and CDR2 sequences are SGHNT and YYREEE (reference sequence). The CDR3 length is 14 residues.

The chain carries TRBV29-1 and TRBJ1-4, with D uncertain. CDR3 length: 12 amino acids. Between the trimmed V and J ends, which lost 4 bases and 0 bases, there was a span of 3 bases. Germline assignment: CDR1 SQVTM and CDR2 ANQGSEA. This chain's CDR3 is CSVAATNEKLFF. CDR3 DNA sequence: TGCAGCGTTGCAGCAACTAATGAAAAACTGTTTTTT. Using reference TRBV29-1 and TRBJ1-4 for the parts outside the CDR3, the full variable domain is SAVISQKPSRDICQRGTSLTIQCQVDSQVTMMFWYRQQPGQSLTLIATANQGSEATYESGFVIDKFPISRPNLTFSTLTVSNMSPEDSSIYLCSVAATNEKLFFGSGTQLSVL.